A single sample gave rise to the 14 T cell receptor beta chains below, sequenced in a study of blood T cell repertoires in COVID-19. Repertoires were generated with immunoSEQ multiplex PCR, while TCRdb's copy carries only in-frame clones and drops some. The sample has a few hundred thousand clones, about 89% seen once; the top ten hold less than 3%. What was sequenced was peripheral blood. The receptors derive from a woman in her 50s with acute or convalescent COVID-19.

The V and J genes are TRBV30 and TRBJ2-1, with a weak D call TRBD1 (6 bases). Germline values: CDR1 GTSNPN, CDR2 SVGIG (reference sequence). The germline V and J ends were trimmed by 8 bases and 1 base, with 15 bases remaining between them. The CDR3 is made up of 14 amino acids. CDR3 region: CAGTGSRSYNEQFF. CDR3 nucleotides: TGTGCCGGAACAGGGTCAAGGTCCTACAATGAGCAGTTCTTC.

This sequence joins TRBV30 and TRBJ2-2; 10 positions agree with TRBD2. Germline-derived CDR1 and CDR2 are GTSNPN and SVGIG (reference sequence). After removal of 3 bases from V and 4 bases from J, the junction contained 5 bases not matched to a gene. The CDR3 length is 15 residues. The CDR3 DNA follows: TGTGCCTGGAGGTTAGCGGGAGGTGGCACCGGGGAGCTGTTTTTT. Protein sequence: CAWRLAGGGTGELFF. The complete variable domain, with remaining parts taken from reference TRBV30 and TRBJ2-2, reads SQTIHQWPATLVQPVGSPLSLECTVEGTSNPNLYWYRQAAGRGLQLLFYSVGIGQISSEVPQNLSASRPQDRQFILSSKKLLLSDSGFYLCAWRLAGGGTGELFFGEGSRLTVL.

The chain uses TRBV25-1 and TRBJ2-5; 8 bases fit TRBD1. CDR1 and CDR2 from the germline V gene are MGHDK and SYGVNS. Trimming took 8 bases from V and 5 from J; bases not matched to a gene: 4. The CDR3 runs to 12 residues. The chain's CDR3 is CASYTGGETQYF. CDR3 nucleotide sequence: TGTGCCAGCTACACAGGGGGGGAGACCCAGTACTTC.

The gene calls are TRBV6-5 and TRBJ1-5; 7 bases line up with TRBD1. The V and J ends lost 6 bases and 5 bases, in that order; junction bases with no gene match: 7. This CDR3 is built from 14 residues. The germline gives CDR1 MNHEY, CDR2 SVGAGI. The DNA for the CDR3 is TGTGCCAGCAGGGGACCGGGACAGCATCAGCCCCAGCATTTT. It translates to CASRGPGQHQPQHF.

The chain uses TRBV5-1 and TRBJ1-6, with D perhaps matching TRBD1 (5 bases). The V end was cut by 4 bases, the J end by 10 bases, with 15 bases between. The CDR3 is 14 amino acids. Germline assignment: CDR1 SGHRS and CDR2 YFSETQ. In DNA, the CDR3 is TGCGCCAGCAGCCGCGACAGACCCTCCTCACCCCTCCACTTT. It codes for CASSRDRPSSPLHF.

CDR3 loop: CASSYRSNTEAFF. The CDR3, as DNA: TGTGCCAGCAGCTACCGGTCGAACACTGAAGCTTTCTTT. This chain joins TRBV7-2 and TRBJ1-1; D ambiguous. The germline gives CDR1 SGHTA, CDR2 FQGNSA. The ends were cut back, 4 bases at V and 1 base at J, with 7 bases in the middle. This CDR3 has 13 amino acids.

The chain uses TRBV12-3 or TRBV12-4 and TRBJ1-2; tentatively, D is TRBD1 (6 bases). V lost 5 bases and J lost 4, with 8 bases in between. The CDR3 runs to 12 residues. The CDR3 here is CASSTTGYGYTF. The CDR3 DNA reads TGTGCCAGCAGTACGACAGGCTATGGCTACACCTTC.

The CDR3 DNA sequence: TGTGCCAGCTCCCTTGGGACAGGGGATACGCAGTATTTT. As protein: CASSLGTGDTQYF. The V call is TRBV18, the J call TRBJ2-3; the match to TRBD1 covers 9 bases. With V trimmed by 6 bases and J by 6 bases, 4 bases remained unmatched. Germline values: CDR1 KGHSH, CDR2 LQKENI. This CDR3 is built from 13 residues. Together with reference TRBV18 and TRBJ2-3, the CDR3 gives the full variable domain: NAGVMQNPRHLVRRRGQEARLRCSPMKGHSHVYWYRQLPEEGLKFMVYLQKENIIDESGMPKERFSAEFPKEGPSILRIQQVVRGDSAAYFCASSLGTGDTQYFGPGTRLTVL.

This sequence joins TRBV19 and TRBJ2-7; D is unresolved. Germline values: CDR1 LNHDA, CDR2 SQIVND (reference sequence). This CDR3 is built from 15 residues. Trimming took 1 base from V and 2 from J, leaving 12 bases between them. The CDR3 sequence: CASSIGPVSTYEQYF. For the CDR3, the DNA is TGTGCCAGTAGTATAGGGCCAGTAAGTACCTACGAGCAGTACTTC.

This clone came up a few times. The chain recombines TRBV5-1 with TRBJ1-6, with D perhaps TRBD1 (6 bases). V was cut by 0 bases and J by 9 bases, with 13 bases left in between. The CDR3 covers 15 residues. Germline CDR1 SGHRS, CDR2 YFSETQ. CDR3 DNA: TGCGCCAGCAGCTTGGACCTGGGGGCGGGTTCACCCCTCCACTTT. Protein sequence: CASSLDLGAGSPLHF.

This rearrangement joins TRBV18 to TRBJ2-2; TRBD1 agrees at 8 bases. The V gene's germline CDR1 is KGHSH and CDR2 LQKENI. The CDR3 spans 15 residues. The trim removed 3 bases at V and 3 bases at J, leaving 3 bases unmatched. This chain's CDR3 is CASSPSTGDTGELFF. The CDR3 DNA sequence: TGTGCCAGCTCACCCTCGACAGGGGACACCGGGGAGCTGTTTTTT.

The chain's CDR3 is CASSLVVGRANDEQYF. In DNA form, the CDR3 reads TGTGCCAGCAGCTTAGTGGTCGGGAGGGCTAACGACGAGCAGTACTTC. The rearrangement joins TRBV7-8 to TRBJ2-7, with 8 bases aligning to TRBD2. Per germline, CDR1 SGHVS and CDR2 FQNEAQ. V dropped 1 base and J dropped 5; count of bases not matched to a gene: 10. The CDR3 loop spans 16 amino acids.

The chain couples TRBV24-1 to TRBJ2-5, with a tentative D call TRBD1 (6 bases). The CDR3 length is 15 residues. Germline CDR1 and CDR2: KGHDR and SFDVKD. Trimming took off 0 bases at V and 4 bases at J, with 11 bases between the two ends. The CDR3 loop is CATSDLQSRGETQYF. In DNA form, the CDR3 reads TGTGCCACCAGTGATTTGCAGAGCAGGGGAGAGACCCAGTACTTC.

This chain uses TRBV4-2 with TRBJ2-7, with 16 bases fitting TRBD2. Looked up from germline, CDR1 is LGHNA and CDR2 is YNFKEQ. J lost 7 bases, V lost 0 bases, and 6 bases had no gene match. This CDR3 spans 17 amino acids. Written as DNA, the CDR3 is TGTGCCAGCAGCCAAGATTTGGGACTAGCGGGAGGGCAGGAGCAGTACTTC. As protein: CASSQDLGLAGGQEQYF.